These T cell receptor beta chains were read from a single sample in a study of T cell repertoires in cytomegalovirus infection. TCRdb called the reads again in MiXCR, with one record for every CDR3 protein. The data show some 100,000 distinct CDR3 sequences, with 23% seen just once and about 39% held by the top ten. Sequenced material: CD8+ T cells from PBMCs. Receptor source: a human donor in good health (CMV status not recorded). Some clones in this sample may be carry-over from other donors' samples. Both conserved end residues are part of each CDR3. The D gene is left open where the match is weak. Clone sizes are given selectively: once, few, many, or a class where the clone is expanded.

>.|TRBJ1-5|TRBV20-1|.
CSAPLQSRAEQPQHF
TGCAGTGCTCCTCTACAGTCGAGGGCTGAACAGCCCCAGCATTTT
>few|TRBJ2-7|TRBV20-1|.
CSARPHRATYEQYF
TGCAGTGCTAGACCACACAGGGCAACCTACGAGCAGTACTTC
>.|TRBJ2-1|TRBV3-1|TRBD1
CASSQDLSPGDRAYNEQFF
TGTGCCAGCAGCCAAGATCTTTCCCCAGGGGACAGGGCCTACAATGAGCAGTTCTTC
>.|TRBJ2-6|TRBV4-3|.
CASSQDRTGYGANVLTF
TGCGCCAGCAGCCAAGATAGGACGGGGTATGGGGCCAACGTCCTGACTTTC
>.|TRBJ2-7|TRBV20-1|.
CSAADRSSYEQYF
TGCAGTGCGGCGGACAGAAGCTCCTACGAGCAGTACTTC
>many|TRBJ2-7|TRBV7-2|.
CASSPEGGVTYEQYF
TGTGCCAGCAGCCCAGAGGGCGGAGTTACCTACGAGCAGTACTTC
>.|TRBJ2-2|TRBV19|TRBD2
CASRKSGRAPGELFF
TGTGCCAGTAGAAAAAGCGGGAGGGCCCCCGGGGAGCTGTTTTTT
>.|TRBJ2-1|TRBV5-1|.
CASSLSGAGVYNEQFF
TGCGCCAGCAGCTTGTCAGGGGCAGGGGTCTACAATGAGCAGTTCTTC
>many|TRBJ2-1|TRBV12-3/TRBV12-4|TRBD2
CASSLAGGLGDEQFF
TGTGCCAGCAGTTTGGCGGGGGGCTTGGGGGATGAGCAGTTCTTC
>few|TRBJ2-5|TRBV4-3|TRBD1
CASSHGIGQGFRVETQYF
TGCGCCAGCAGCCACGGAATCGGACAGGGTTTTAGGGTGGAGACCCAGTACTTC